Following are 19 T cell receptor beta chains from one sample sequenced in a study of technical replicates of blood from a handful of donors. The method was immunoSEQ multiplex PCR; TCRdb's version includes in-frame clones alone and lacks a portion of them. Here the sample spans about 60,000 clones, around 84% being singletons. Sequencing was performed on PBMCs. Receptors were obtained from a human donor in good health. Some clones in this sample may be carry-over from other donors' samples.

This sequence joins TRBV7-6 and TRBJ2-1; D is possibly TRBD1 (6 bases). V dropped 3 bases and J dropped 4 bases, with 7 bases sitting between them. In germline, CDR1 is SGHVS, CDR2 FNYEAQ. This CDR3 is 13 amino acids long. CDR3 DNA: TGTGCCAGCAGCTTGGACAGTTACAATGAGCAGTTCTTC. Its protein is CASSLDSYNEQFF.

V gene TRBV5-6 combines with J gene TRBJ2-5; 7 bases fit TRBD1. V was clipped by 6 bases and J by 3 bases; unmatched bases: 11. There are 15 residues in the CDR3. Germline assignment: CDR1 SGHDT and CDR2 YYEEEE. The CDR3 region has the DNA TGTGCCAGCAAAGCGCGAGGGACAGACAAAGAGACCCAGTACTTC. Translated: CASKARGTDKETQYF.

This clone was recorded once. The chain combines TRBV7-4 with TRBJ1-4; D is possibly TRBD1 (5 bases). Germline V CDR1 and CDR2: SGHVT, SQSDAQ. V lost 5 bases, J lost 7 bases, and 20 bases lay in between. The CDR3 runs to 16 residues. The CDR3 reads CASSTADTRRSEKLFF. In DNA form, the CDR3 reads TGTGCCAGCAGCACTGCGGACACTCGAAGGAGTGAAAAACTGTTTTTT.

This clone was seen more than once but under ten times. The chain employs TRBV30 and TRBJ1-4, with D tentatively TRBD1 (6 bases). V was pared by 2 bases and J by 11 bases, with 15 bases between. Germline loops: CDR1 GTSNPN, CDR2 SVGIG (reference sequence). CDR3 length: 13 amino acids. CDR3 nucleotides: TGTGCCTGGAGTACCTGGCGGGGGGCTAAACTGTTTTTT. Its protein product is CAWSTWRGAKLFF.

The rearrangement links TRBV5-4 to TRBJ2-3; no clear D gene. The CDR3 contains 14 residues. Germline V gives CDR1 SGHNT, CDR2 YYREEE (reference sequence). V gave up 1 base and J gave up 0 bases, with 6 bases separating them. The DNA of the CDR3 is TGTGCCAGCAGCTTGAGAGTGAGCACAGATACGCAGTATTTT. Protein sequence: CASSLRVSTDTQYF.

The rearrangement joins TRBV7-2 to TRBJ1-2; 10 positions agree with TRBD1. The CDR3 sequence is 19 residues long. V gave up 1 base and J gave up 6 bases; unmatched junction bases: 17. Germline CDR1 reads SGHTA; CDR2 reads FQGNSA. The CDR3 region has the DNA TGTGCCAGCAGCTTAGGGGTCTCGGCTGTACCGGGACAGGGGCATGGCTACACCTTC. The encoded protein is CASSLGVSAVPGQGHGYTF. Full variable domain (remainder filled in from reference TRBV7-2 and TRBJ1-2): GAGVSQSPSNKVTEKGKDVELRCDPISGHTALYWYRQSLGQGLEFLIYFQGNSAPDKSGLPSDRFSAERTGGSVSTLTIQRTQQEDSAVYLCASSLGVSAVPGQGHGYTFGSGTRLTVV.

The chain employs TRBV20-1 and TRBJ1-2; no firm D call. Trimming left V 5 bases short and J 4 bases short, with 8 bases between. Per the germline V gene, CDR1 is DFQATT and CDR2 is SNEGSKA (reference sequence). The CDR3 covers 11 residues. The CDR3 sequence: CSAYLRYGYTF. The CDR3 nucleotides are TGCAGTGCTTACTTGCGCTATGGCTACACCTTC.

The chain is built from TRBV30 and TRBJ1-5; 10 positions agree with TRBD1. Germline values: CDR1 GTSNPN, CDR2 SVGIG (reference sequence). Trimming at V came to 2 bases and at J to 8 bases, leaving 6 bases not matched to a gene. CDR3 length: 14 residues. The CDR3 DNA is TGTGCCTGGAGTCAGGGACAGGGGCGGAAGCCCCAGCATTTT. Protein sequence: CAWSQGQGRKPQHF.

The chain links TRBV9 to TRBJ1-3, with TRBD1 matching over 7 bases. The J segment lost 6 bases and the V segment lost 3 bases, leaving 12 bases of the junction unmatched. This CDR3 has 16 amino acids. In germline, CDR1 is SGDLS, CDR2 YYNGEE. The chain's CDR3 is CASSATTGYTKNTIYF. The CDR3 nucleotides read TGTGCCAGCAGCGCCACGACAGGGTACACGAAAAACACCATATATTTT.

CDR3 sequence reads: CASQQGGKDTQYF. The CDR3 DNA is TGTGCCAGCCAACAGGGGGGGAAAGATACGCAGTATTTT. V gene TRBV7-2 combines with J gene TRBJ2-3, with TRBD1 as a possible D gene (8 bases). Trimming removed 8 bases at V and 5 bases at J, with 14 bases between. The CDR3 loop spans 13 amino acids. Looked up from germline, CDR1 is SGHTA and CDR2 is FQGNSA. Variable domain in full (rest from reference TRBV7-2 and TRBJ2-3): GAGVSQSPSNKVTEKGKDVELRCDPISGHTALYWYRQSLGQGLEFLIYFQGNSAPDKSGLPSDRFSAERTGGSVSTLTIQRTQQEDSAVYLCASQQGGKDTQYFGPGTRLTVL.

V gene TRBV13 combines with J gene TRBJ2-4; 11 nucleotides match TRBD2. Germline V gene sequence: CDR1 PRHDT, CDR2 FYEKMQ (reference sequence). The CDR3 is 17 amino acids. V lost 0 bases and J lost 8; bases outside the gene matches: 9. The CDR3 DNA reads as TGTGCCAGCAGCTTAGGTGTAACTAGCGGGAGTTCGGACATTCAGTACTTC. Protein sequence: CASSLGVTSGSSDIQYF.

The chain couples TRBV6-5 to TRBJ2-5; tentatively, D is TRBD2 (6 bases). The germline V and J ends were trimmed by 6 bases and 9 bases, with 23 bases remaining between them. The CDR3 is made up of 15 amino acids. Germline values: CDR1 MNHEY, CDR2 SVGAGI. DNA of the CDR3: TGTGCCAGCAGCCTCGGGGGTAGCCGGGCCTGGGCCCAGTACTTC. This codes for CASSLGGSRAWAQYF.

V and J are TRBV10-3 and TRBJ1-5, with 10 bases aligning to TRBD1. Germline-derived CDR1 and CDR2 are ENHRY and SYGVKD. The CDR3 consists of 17 residues. Losses at the gene ends were 0 bases for V and 2 bases for J; bases not matched to a gene: 4. CDR3 protein: CAISESGDRGGNQPQHF. In DNA form, the CDR3 reads TGTGCCATCAGTGAGTCGGGGGACAGGGGCGGCAATCAGCCCCAGCATTTT.

The chain joins TRBV5-1 to TRBJ2-5, with 12 bases that match TRBD1. Germline trimming cut 4 bases from V and 5 bases from J; bases unmatched to any gene: 6. CDR1 and CDR2 (germline): SGHRS, YFSETQ. The CDR3 is made up of 15 amino acids. CDR3 DNA sequence: TGCGCCAGCAGCAACCGGGACAGGGGGCACGAGACCCAGTACTTC. This codes for CASSNRDRGHETQYF.

The V call is TRBV2, the J call TRBJ1-3, with D possibly being TRBD1 (5 bases). The ends were cut back, 6 bases at V and 1 base at J, with 16 bases in the middle. CDR1 is SNHLY and CDR2 is FYNNEI in the germline V gene. The CDR3 is 16 residues long. CDR3 region: CASRARGILSGNTIYF. DNA of the CDR3: TGTGCCAGCAGGGCCCGGGGGATTCTTTCTGGAAACACCATATATTTT. Full variable domain (rest looked up from reference TRBV2 and TRBJ1-3): EPEVTQTPSHQVTQMGQEVILRCVPISNHLYFYWYRQILGQKVEFLVSFYNNEISEKSEIFDDQFSVERPDGSNFTLKIRSTKLEDSAMYFCASRARGILSGNTIYFGEGSWLTVV.

This clone was recorded once. The genes are TRBV6-5 and TRBJ2-3, with 9 bases that match TRBD2. Per the germline V gene, CDR1 is MNHEY and CDR2 is SVGAGI. V shed 5 bases and J 10 bases; nucleotides not matched to a gene: 7. The CDR3 covers 13 residues. The CDR3 region is CASSTPGTSPQYF. CDR3 bases: TGTGCCAGCAGTACCCCGGGGACTAGCCCGCAGTATTTT.

The rearrangement joins TRBV19 to TRBJ1-6, with TRBD1 matching 7 bases. J lost 7 bases, V lost 11 bases, and 11 bases had no gene match. The germline V gene encodes CDR1 LNHDA and CDR2 SQIVND (reference sequence). The CDR3 is 14 residues long. The CDR3 loop is CAPHRDRVNSPLHF. CDR3 in DNA: TGTGCCCCCCACCGGGACAGAGTCAATTCACCCCTCCACTTT.

V and J are TRBV4-2 and TRBJ2-1; the D gene is possibly TRBD1 (5 bases). The CDR3 has 14 amino acids. V gave up 2 bases and J gave up 6 bases, with 11 bases separating them. Germline V gene data show CDR1 as LGHNA and CDR2 as YNFKEQ. CDR3 in DNA: TGTGCCAGCAGCCAACGAAGGGGCGCCAATGAGCAGTTCTTC. The encoded protein is CASSQRRGANEQFF.

This clone was seen just once. The chain carries TRBV2 and TRBJ2-3, with TRBD2 identical over 11 bases. Unmatched junction bases numbered 3, after V lost 9 bases and J lost 4 bases. Germline lookup yields CDR1 SNHLY and CDR2 FYNNEI. CDR3 length: 13 amino acids. The CDR3 sequence is CARTSGAADTQYF. For the CDR3, the DNA is TGTGCCAGGACTAGCGGGGCGGCAGATACGCAGTATTTT.